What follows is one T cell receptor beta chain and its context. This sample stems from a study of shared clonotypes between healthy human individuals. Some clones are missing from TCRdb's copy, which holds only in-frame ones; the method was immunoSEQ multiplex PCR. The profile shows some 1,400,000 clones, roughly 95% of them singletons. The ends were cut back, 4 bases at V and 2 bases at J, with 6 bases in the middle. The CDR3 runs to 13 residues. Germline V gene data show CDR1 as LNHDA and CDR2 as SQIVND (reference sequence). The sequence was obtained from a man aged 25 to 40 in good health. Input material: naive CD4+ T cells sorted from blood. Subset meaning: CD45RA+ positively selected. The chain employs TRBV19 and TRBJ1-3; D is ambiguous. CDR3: CASSTSPGNTIYF. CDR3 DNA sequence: TGTGCCAGTAGTACGAGCCCTGGAAACACCATATATTTT. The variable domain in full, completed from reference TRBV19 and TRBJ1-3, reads DGGITQSPKYLFRKEGQNVTLSCEQNLNHDAMYWYRQDPGQGLRLIYYSQIVNDFQKGDIAEGYSVSREKKESFPLTVTSAQKNPTAFYLCASSTSPGNTIYFGEGSWLTVV.